Each of the 18 T cell receptor beta chains below was sequenced from the same sample in a study of radiotherapy plus CTLA-4 blockade in lung cancer. The table came from immunoSEQ multiplex PCR; TCRdb's copy has only in-frame clones and leaves some out. The data contain around 80,000 clones, around 79% of them singletons. The material sequenced was peripheral blood, taken from a patient treated with radiotherapy plus ipilimumab. The receptors stem from a human donor with non-small cell lung cancer whose response to radiotherapy plus ipilimumab could not be evaluated. Some clones in this sample may be carry-over from other donors' samples.

This chain links TRBV2 with TRBJ2-5, with D tentatively TRBD2 (5 bases). Looked up from germline, CDR1 is SNHLY and CDR2 is FYNNEI. The CDR3 has 11 amino acids. V gave up 5 bases and J gave up 5 bases, with 6 bases separating them. The CDR3 sequence: CASSPGETQYF. CDR3 coding DNA: TGTGCCAGCAGTCCGGGGGAGACCCAGTACTTC.

The rearrangement links TRBV5-1 to TRBJ2-7, with 7 bases aligning to TRBD1. The length of the CDR3 is 16 residues. Germline V gives CDR1 SGHRS, CDR2 YFSETQ. J gave up 4 bases and V 2 bases, and 12 bases lay outside the gene matches. This CDR3 is CASSLVPRGNGYEQYF. The CDR3 region has the DNA TGCGCCAGCAGCTTAGTCCCCAGGGGGAATGGGTACGAGCAGTACTTC.

The V gene is TRBV5-6, the J gene TRBJ1-2, with D unclear. The V end lost 3 bases, the J end lost 1 base, and 13 bases lay between the germline ends. Per the germline V gene, CDR1 is SGHDT and CDR2 is YYEEEE. The CDR3 extends over 15 amino acids. The CDR3 protein is CASSWRMADNYGYTF. The CDR3 DNA reads TGTGCCAGCAGCTGGAGGATGGCCGATAACTATGGCTACACCTTC. Full variable domain (remainder filled in from reference TRBV5-6 and TRBJ1-2): DAGVTQSPTHLIKTRGQQVTLRCSPKSGHDTVSWYQQALGQGPQFIFQYYEEEERQRGNFPDRFSGHQFPNYSSELNVNALLLGDSALYLCASSWRMADNYGYTFGSGTRLTVV.

The chain combines TRBV4-1 with TRBJ2-7; D is undetermined. V lost 0 bases, J lost 0 bases, and 9 bases lay in between. CDR1 MGHRA and CDR2 YSYEKL come from the germline V gene. This CDR3 has 15 amino acids. The CDR3 coding sequence is TGCGCCAGCAGCCAAGATCGCGCGAACTCCTACGAGCAGTACTTC. This sequence encodes CASSQDRANSYEQYF.

The J gene is TRBJ2-7, the V gene TRBV7-6; 8 bases align to TRBD1. CDR1 and CDR2 (germline): SGHVS, FNYEAQ. V gave up 6 bases and J gave up 3 bases; unmatched junction bases: 13. This CDR3 region has 16 residues. The CDR3 protein is CASRQVPGQGLYEQYF. The CDR3 DNA sequence: TGTGCCAGCAGACAGGTCCCCGGACAGGGCCTCTACGAGCAGTACTTC.

The chain is built from TRBV6-1 and TRBJ2-1; possible D gene TRBD2, 5 bases. From germline, CDR1 is MNHNS and CDR2 SASEGT. V was trimmed by 5 bases and J by 2 bases, leaving 13 bases between them. CDR3 length equals 15 residues. CDR3 loop: CASSPLGVTYNEQFF. The CDR3 nucleotides read TGTGCCAGCAGTCCCCTCGGGGTAACCTACAATGAGCAGTTCTTC.

Only a few counts were recorded for this clone. The rearrangement uses TRBV9 and TRBJ2-1; D is possibly TRBD2 (5 bases). This CDR3 contains 14 residues. V lost 3 bases and J lost 8, with 15 bases in between. The germline gives CDR1 SGDLS, CDR2 YYNGEE. The CDR3 here is CASSASGKLDEQFF. CDR3 in DNA: TGTGCCAGCAGCGCGTCGGGAAAACTCGATGAGCAGTTCTTC.

This chain connects TRBV28 to TRBJ2-7, with 7 bases lining up with TRBD1. The V gene's germline CDR1 is MDHEN and CDR2 SYDVKM. V dropped 5 bases and J dropped 2; count of bases not matched to a gene: 12. The CDR3 extends over 16 amino acids. The CDR3 sequence is CASSTGATLEAYEQYF. CDR3 coding DNA: TGTGCCAGCAGTACAGGGGCCACCCTAGAAGCCTACGAGCAGTACTTC.

The chain joins TRBV10-1 to TRBJ1-5; D uncertain. From germline, CDR1 is WNHNN and CDR2 SYGVQD (reference sequence). This CDR3 region has 17 residues. Trimming removed 3 bases at V and 0 bases at J, with 15 bases between. As DNA, the CDR3 is TGCGCCAGCAGTGACATAAACGGTTTCCCTAGCAATCAGCCCCAGCATTTT. Amino acid sequence: CASSDINGFPSNQPQHF.

The chain couples TRBV2 to TRBJ1-2, with a weak D call TRBD1 (5 bases). Germline assignment: CDR1 SNHLY and CDR2 FYNNEI. The CDR3 sequence is 14 residues long. Trimming took 1 base from V and 4 from J, leaving 10 bases between them. CDR3 nucleotides: TGTGCCAGCAGTGAAGAGGGGTTCGGCTATGGCTACACCTTC. Residues: CASSEEGFGYGYTF.

The chain employs TRBV5-1 and TRBJ2-7; maybe TRBD1 (7 bases). CDR3 size: 16 residues. Per germline, CDR1 SGHRS and CDR2 YFSETQ. The V end was cut by 7 bases, the J end by 4 bases, with 24 bases between. The CDR3 spells CASLWGDSFDGYEQYF. The CDR3 nucleotides read TGCGCCAGCCTCTGGGGGGACAGCTTTGATGGGTACGAGCAGTACTTC.

The V gene is TRBV6-1, the J gene TRBJ2-2, with 12 bases that match TRBD2. Germline V lookup: CDR1 MNHNS, CDR2 SASEGT. This CDR3 spans 18 amino acids. V lost 4 bases to trimming and J lost 1 base; unmatched junction nucleotides: 7. CDR3 nucleotides: TGTGCCAGCAGTGGCCGACTAGCGGGGGCCCTGAACACCGGGGAGCTGTTTTTT. Its protein product is CASSGRLAGALNTGELFF.

This clone was detected once. The chain is built from TRBV6-5 and TRBJ1-2; tentatively, D is TRBD1 (5 bases). V shed 3 bases and J shed 3 bases, with 17 bases lying between them. Germline V gene sequence: CDR1 MNHEY, CDR2 SVGAGI. This CDR3 contains 16 residues. The CDR3 here is CASSYRAAGLYYGYTF. The CDR3 DNA sequence: TGTGCCAGCAGTTATAGGGCGGCAGGGTTATACTATGGCTACACCTTC.

This clone has ten or more counts. This rearrangement joins TRBV28 to TRBJ1-6, with D hard to call. The ends were cut back, 3 bases at V and 8 bases at J, with 8 bases in the middle. CDR1 MDHEN and CDR2 SYDVKM come from the germline V gene. The CDR3 covers 13 residues. The CDR3 region has the DNA TGTGCCAGCAGTTTTAACAGAGATTCACCCCTCCACTTT. Translating gives CASSFNRDSPLHF.

This clone came up once. This chain joins TRBV27 and TRBJ2-3; the D gene is possibly TRBD2 (5 bases). Germline V lookup: CDR1 MNHEY, CDR2 SMNVEV (reference sequence). CDR3 length: 11 amino acids. V was clipped by 7 bases and J by 7 bases, with 9 bases between them. CDR3 amino acids: CASTRGNTQYF. In nucleotides, the CDR3 is TGTGCCAGCACACGGGGAAATACGCAGTATTTT.

This chain links TRBV2 with TRBJ2-7; D is possibly TRBD1 (6 bases). Germline V gene sequence: CDR1 SNHLY, CDR2 FYNNEI. V lost 8 bases to trimming and J lost 0 bases, with 17 bases between them. This CDR3 has 15 amino acids. The CDR3 protein is CASALRQGISYEQYF. DNA of the CDR3: TGTGCCAGCGCCCTTCGGCAGGGGATCTCCTACGAGCAGTACTTC.

This chain links TRBV19 with TRBJ2-7, with TRBD2 identical over 10 bases. Germline CDR1 reads LNHDA; CDR2 reads SQIVND (reference sequence). The CDR3 totals 15 residues. V trimming: 3 bases; J trimming: 6 bases; junction bases outside the gene matches: 8. The CDR3 spells CASSIGLAGAGEQYF. CDR3 nucleotides: TGTGCCAGTAGTATCGGGCTAGCGGGGGCAGGCGAGCAGTACTTC.

The rearrangement joins TRBV6-1 to TRBJ2-7; D remains ambiguous. Germline V CDR1 and CDR2: MNHNS, SASEGT. V shed 2 bases and J shed 3 bases, with 2 bases lying between them. This CDR3 comprises 11 residues. CDR3 bases: TGTGCCAGCAGTGAACACTACGAGCAGTACTTC. Its translation: CASSEHYEQYF.